The 32 T cell receptor beta chains given below trace back to one sample, sequenced in a study of blood T cell repertoires in COVID-19. The table came from immunoSEQ multiplex PCR; TCRdb's copy has only in-frame clones and leaves some out. The sample lists about 220,000 clones; roughly 84% were seen once. Source material: peripheral blood. The source of these receptors is a woman aged 55-69 years who had recovered from COVID-19.

This rearrangement joins TRBV7-8 to TRBJ1-1; maybe TRBD1 (6 bases). The CDR3 extends over 15 amino acids. The germline CDR1 and CDR2 sequences are SGHVS and FQNEAQ. V lost 3 bases and J 6 bases, leaving 17 bases between the germline ends. In DNA, the CDR3 is TGTGCCAGCAGCTTCCGATGGACAGCAGACGCTGAAGCTTTCTTT. Its translation is CASSFRWTADAEAFF.

The rearrangement joins TRBV7-3 to TRBJ2-2; possibly TRBD2 for D (6 bases). Germline CDR1 SGHTA, CDR2 FQGTGA. Trimming cost V 1 base and J 5 bases, with 11 bases left between them. The CDR3 length is 15 residues. CDR3 coding DNA: TGTGCCAGCAGCTTAAATGGGAGGAATACCGGGGAGCTGTTTTTT. Residues: CASSLNGRNTGELFF.

The rearrangement uses TRBV14 and TRBJ1-1; tentatively, D is TRBD1 (6 bases). The length of the CDR3 is 14 residues. Germline V gene lookup returns CDR1 SGHDN and CDR2 FVKESK. Trimming cost V 3 bases and J 8 bases, with 16 bases left between them. CDR3 sequence (DNA): TGTGCCAGCAGCCAGGCTCGACGACAGGTCGAAGCTTTCTTT. Translated, it gives CASSQARRQVEAFF.

The chain carries TRBV2 and TRBJ1-2; 7 bases map to TRBD1. V dropped 5 bases and J dropped 4; count of bases not matched to a gene: 7. The CDR3 length is 14 residues. The germline V gene encodes CDR1 SNHLY and CDR2 FYNNEI. DNA for the CDR3: TGTGCCAGCAGTCGGGACAGAACCGCCTATGGCTACACCTTC. Protein product: CASSRDRTAYGYTF.

The chain recombines TRBV4-1 with TRBJ2-2; TRBD2 is a possible D gene (7 bases). The germline CDR1 and CDR2 sequences are MGHRA and YSYEKL. Trimming removed 6 bases at V and 5 bases at J, with 19 bases between. The CDR3 sequence is 16 residues long. CDR3 sequence: CASSPWGGPDTGELFF. The CDR3 coding sequence is TGCGCCAGCAGTCCATGGGGGGGGCCCGATACCGGGGAGCTGTTTTTT.

This clone has just one count. The V and J genes are TRBV19 and TRBJ1-1; D not resolved. Germline V gene lookup returns CDR1 LNHDA and CDR2 SQIVND (reference sequence). Trimming removed 3 bases from V and 4 bases from J, with 12 bases in between. The CDR3 loop spans 14 amino acids. Here the CDR3 reads CASSISDTRTEAFF. The CDR3 DNA follows: TGTGCCAGTAGTATTTCCGATACTCGCACTGAAGCTTTCTTT.

The chain has TRBV12-2 and TRBJ2-7; the tabulated D call, TRBD2, remains unverified against the DNA. TRBV12-2 is a recognized pseudogene. The CDR3 is 17 amino acids. The CDR3 DNA reads TGTGCAAGTCGCTTAGCGCGGGATCAGTCGGGATACTACGAGCAGTACTTC. This translates into CASRLARDQSGYYEQYF.

The V gene is TRBV5-3, the J gene TRBJ1-2; TRBD1 agrees at 10 bases. TRBV5-3 is labeled an ORF, and its function is uncertain. The CDR3 loop spans 16 amino acids. V gave up 4 bases and J gave up 5 bases; unmatched junction bases: 11. CDR3 region: CARSAAPGQGTYGYTF. The DNA for the CDR3 is TGTGCCAGAAGCGCGGCGCCGGGACAGGGGACTTATGGCTACACCTTC.

This clone was observed a single time. V usage is TRBV7-2 and J usage is TRBJ2-3; 10 nucleotides match TRBD2. Germline CDR1 and CDR2: SGHTA and FQGNSA. V trimming: 3 bases; J trimming: 0 bases; junction bases outside the gene matches: 9. This CDR3 has 18 residues. CDR3 loop: CASSFTAGGLWSTDTQYF. DNA for the CDR3: TGTGCCAGCAGCTTTACAGCGGGGGGGCTCTGGAGCACAGATACGCAGTATTTT.

The chain has TRBV7-8 and TRBJ2-7; the match to TRBD1 covers 7 bases. The trim removed 1 base at V and 4 bases at J, leaving 4 bases unmatched. Germline CDR1 reads SGHVS; CDR2 reads FQNEAQ. The CDR3 is made up of 14 amino acids. CDR3: CASSLEVQGYEQYF. The CDR3 region has the DNA TGTGCCAGCAGCTTAGAGGTACAGGGGTACGAGCAGTACTTC.

This clone was found a few times. This chain connects TRBV7-9 to TRBJ2-7; 10 nucleotides align to TRBD1. This CDR3 region has 17 residues. The ends lost 1 base at V and 2 bases at J; junction bases unmatched: 8. In germline, CDR1 is SEHNR, CDR2 FQNEAQ (reference sequence). The CDR3 region has the DNA TGTGCCAGCAGCTTAGGGACGGGACAGGGGTATACCTACGAGCAGTACTTC. Translation gives CASSLGTGQGYTYEQYF.

A few counts support this clone. The chain uses TRBV30 and TRBJ1-2; 12 nucleotides match TRBD1. V dropped 1 base and J dropped 6; count of bases not matched to a gene: 0. The CDR3 loop spans 13 amino acids. Per the germline V gene, CDR1 is GTSNPN and CDR2 is SVGIG (reference sequence). CDR3 bases: TGTGCCTGGAGTGGGGACAGGGGGCATGGCTACACCTTC. Translating gives CAWSGDRGHGYTF.

V is TRBV9 and J is TRBJ1-5, with 10 bases that match TRBD1. Germline-derived CDR1 and CDR2 are SGDLS and YYNGEE. CDR3 length equals 14 residues. J gave up 6 bases and V 4 bases, and 4 bases lay outside the gene matches. The CDR3, as DNA: TGTGCCAGCAGCCGGGACAGGGGATTTCAGCCCCAGCATTTT. It specifies CASSRDRGFQPQHF.

This clone was observed a handful of times. The chain carries TRBV2 and TRBJ1-1; TRBD1 matches 9 bases. The junction had 16 bases not matched to a gene; V was cut back by 4 bases and J by 4 bases. Germline V CDR1 and CDR2: SNHLY, FYNNEI. The CDR3 is 18 residues long. The CDR3 spells CASSVPPLLDRGSTEAFF. CDR3 nucleotide sequence: TGTGCCAGCAGTGTACCTCCCCTCCTAGACAGGGGGAGCACTGAAGCTTTCTTT. Full variable domain (rest looked up from reference TRBV2 and TRBJ1-1): EPEVTQTPSHQVTQMGQEVILRCVPISNHLYFYWYRQILGQKVEFLVSFYNNEISEKSEIFDDQFSVERPDGSNFTLKIRSTKLEDSAMYFCASSVPPLLDRGSTEAFFGQGTRLTVV.

V and J are TRBV12-3 or TRBV12-4 and TRBJ1-1; 7 nucleotides agree with TRBD1. With V trimmed by 3 bases and J by 3 bases, 1 base remained unmatched. The CDR3 runs 13 residues. CDR3 protein: CASSFGTDTEAFF. The DNA of the CDR3 is TGTGCCAGCAGTTTCGGGACAGACACTGAAGCTTTCTTT.

This chain uses TRBV12-5 with TRBJ2-3, with D maybe TRBD1 (5 bases). The V gene lost 6 bases and the J gene lost 3 bases, with 19 bases spanning the gap. Germline V gene lookup returns CDR1 LGHNT and CDR2 FRNRAP. The length of the CDR3 is 16 residues. The CDR3 coding sequence is TGTGCTAGTGGAGGGAAGGGGCAGGGTTATACAGATACGCAGTATTTT. The encoded protein is CASGGKGQGYTDTQYF.

V is TRBV10-3 and J is TRBJ1-1; tentatively, D is TRBD1 (6 bases). Germline CDR1 ENHRY, CDR2 SYGVKD. This CDR3 comprises 14 residues. Trimming stripped 8 bases from V and 0 bases from J, with 13 bases between. Here the CDR3 reads CAIQGQGLNTEAFF. The CDR3 nucleotides are TGTGCCATCCAGGGCCAGGGGTTGAACACTGAAGCTTTCTTT.

The chain carries TRBV29-1 and TRBJ2-7; unclear D gene. CDR3 size: 11 residues. Germline assignment: CDR1 SQVTM and CDR2 ANQGSEA. The germline V and J ends were trimmed by 7 bases and 3 bases, with 10 bases remaining between them. CDR3 sequence reads: CSARSVYEQYF. The CDR3 coding sequence is TGCAGCGCCCGATCAGTCTACGAGCAGTACTTC.

V is TRBV10-3 and J is TRBJ1-1, with 10 bases identical to TRBD1. The V gene end was trimmed by 3 bases and the J gene end by 1 base; junction bases not matched to a gene: 2. CDR1 and CDR2 (germline): ENHRY, SYGVKD. There are 15 residues in the CDR3. CDR3: CAISEGTGANTEAFF. CDR3 coding DNA: TGTGCCATCAGTGAAGGGACAGGGGCGAACACTGAAGCTTTCTTT.

This chain connects TRBV27 to TRBJ1-1, with D maybe TRBD1 (5 bases). Germline CDR1 MNHEY, CDR2 SMNVEV (reference sequence). The CDR3 extends over 14 amino acids. Trimming left V 6 bases short and J 4 bases short, with 15 bases between. Here the CDR3 reads CASRLSPGGTEAFF. CDR3 nucleotide sequence: TGTGCCAGCAGACTAAGCCCGGGGGGCACTGAAGCTTTCTTT.

This rearrangement joins TRBV7-9 to TRBJ2-4; D unclear. Germline CDR1 and CDR2: SEHNR and FQNEAQ (reference sequence). The CDR3 has 11 amino acids. Trimming shortened V by 6 bases and J by 4 bases, and 4 bases separated the two germline ends. The CDR3 reads CASSSKNIQYF. In DNA, the CDR3 is TGTGCCAGCAGTTCTAAAAACATTCAGTACTTC.

V is TRBV4-1 and J is TRBJ2-5; 8 nucleotides agree with TRBD2. This CDR3 contains 16 residues. Trimming at V came to 1 base and at J to 2 bases, leaving 6 bases not matched to a gene. CDR1 is MGHRA and CDR2 is YSYEKL in the germline V gene. In DNA form, the CDR3 reads TGCGCCAGCAGCCAAGTGACGACGGGGGGGCAAGAGACCCAGTACTTC. Its translation: CASSQVTTGGQETQYF.

The chain recombines TRBV5-4 with TRBJ2-2, with 12 bases fitting TRBD2. CDR3 length: 16 residues. Per germline, CDR1 SGHNT and CDR2 YYREEE (reference sequence). The J segment lost 3 bases and the V segment lost 2 bases, leaving 2 bases of the junction unmatched. For the CDR3, the DNA is TGTGCCAGCAGCTTAAGACTAGCGGGGGACACCGGGGAGCTGTTTTTT. Translating gives CASSLRLAGDTGELFF.

The genes are TRBV6-2 or TRBV6-3 and TRBJ2-3, with no clear D. The germline V gene encodes CDR1 MNHEY and CDR2 SVGEGT. V was pared by 6 bases and J by 9 bases, with 16 bases between. CDR3 length equals 13 residues. In DNA, the CDR3 is TGTGCCAGCAGACCTCCTCCGGTAAGAACGCAGTATTTT. It encodes CASRPPPVRTQYF.

The chain recombines TRBV11-2 with TRBJ1-4, with 7 bases matching TRBD1. CDR1 and CDR2 from the germline V gene are SGHAT and FQNNGV. The CDR3 covers 17 residues. Trimming took 1 base from V and 4 from J; bases not matched to a gene: 9. The CDR3 loop is CASSLVGGQSDNEKLFF. CDR3 coding DNA: TGTGCCAGCAGCTTAGTCGGGGGACAGTCAGATAATGAAAAACTGTTTTTT.

This sequence joins TRBV27 and TRBJ2-1, with a tentative D call TRBD1 (6 bases). The germline gives CDR1 MNHEY, CDR2 SMNVEV (reference sequence). The CDR3 runs 14 residues. V gave up 3 bases and J gave up 5 bases, with 11 bases separating them. This chain's CDR3 is CASSFDRTNNEQFF. CDR3 nucleotides: TGTGCCAGCAGTTTCGACAGGACCAACAATGAGCAGTTCTTC.

This rearrangement joins TRBV6-6 to TRBJ1-3; weak D call: TRBD1 (6 bases). V was clipped by 4 bases and J by 7 bases, with 17 bases between them. This CDR3 has 15 amino acids. The germline CDR1 and CDR2 sequences are MNHNY and SVGAGI (reference sequence). The CDR3 spells CASSSPGDGSNTIYF. The DNA for the CDR3 is TGTGCCAGCAGTTCACCAGGGGACGGGTCGAACACCATATATTTT.

The CDR3 DNA follows: TGTGCCTGGAGTGTAGGCAGGGAGGGTGGCTACACCTTC. Amino acids: CAWSVGREGGYTF. The chain joins TRBV30 to TRBJ1-2; the D gene is possibly TRBD1 (5 bases). Germline CDR1 and CDR2: GTSNPN and SVGIG (reference sequence). There are 13 residues in the CDR3. V was clipped by 0 bases and J by 7 bases, with 12 bases between them.

This clone was recorded a few times. The chain employs TRBV7-2 and TRBJ2-3; TRBD2 aligns across 11 bases. After removal of 2 bases from V and 6 bases from J, the junction contained 4 bases not matched to a gene. The CDR3 is 15 amino acids. CDR1 is SGHTA, CDR2 FQGNSA, per germline. CDR3 nucleotide sequence: TGTGCCAGCAGCTTATTGACTAGCGGGGTGGATACGCAGTATTTT. It specifies CASSLLTSGVDTQYF.

A few counts support this clone. This sequence joins TRBV21-1 and TRBJ2-1; the D call of TRBD1 is as the table states it, not checked on the DNA. TRBV21-1 is an annotated pseudogene. The CDR3 has 14 amino acids. The CDR3 loop is CASSMDRVYNEQFF. CDR3 bases: TGTGCCAGCAGCATGGACAGGGTTTACAATGAGCAGTTCTTC.

This rearrangement joins TRBV11-2 to TRBJ1-6; D is possibly TRBD1 (5 bases). V was pared by 1 base and J by 14 bases, with 12 bases between. CDR1 is SGHAT and CDR2 is FQNNGV in the germline V gene. CDR3 length: 13 residues. This CDR3 is CASSLGTPGTLHF. In DNA form, the CDR3 reads TGTGCCAGCAGCTTAGGAACGCCAGGGACCCTCCACTTT.

The rearrangement links TRBV6-6 to TRBJ1-2; 9 nucleotides match TRBD1. V lost 5 bases, J lost 8 bases, and 6 bases stayed unmatched. The CDR3 covers 13 residues. The V gene's germline CDR1 is MNHNY and CDR2 SVGAGI (reference sequence). Written as DNA, the CDR3 is TGTGCCAGCAGTCCCCGGGACAGGGTAGGCTACACCTTC. Its translation: CASSPRDRVGYTF.